Presented here are 30 T cell receptor beta chains from one specimen sequenced in a study of T cell responses to AZD1222 COVID-19 vaccine. The table came from immunoSEQ multiplex PCR; TCRdb's copy has only in-frame clones and leaves some out. The table records more than 120,000 clones, approximately 94% of them present only once. The sample consisted of peripheral blood, taken on day 0 of AZD1222 vaccination. The source of these receptors is an adult in good health.

V is TRBV3-1 (or the pseudogene TRBV3-2) and J is TRBJ2-5; 10 bases agree with TRBD1. Germline V CDR1 and CDR2: LGHDT, YNNKEL (reference sequence). CDR3 size: 16 residues. V lost 0 bases to trimming and J lost 4 bases; unmatched junction nucleotides: 5. This CDR3 is CASSQEGQGRGETQYF. The CDR3 DNA sequence: TGTGCCAGCAGCCAAGAGGGACAGGGGAGGGGAGAGACCCAGTACTTC.

The gene calls are TRBV6-2 or TRBV6-3 and TRBJ2-4; 9 bases match TRBD1. This CDR3 spans 15 amino acids. J gave up 8 bases and V 2 bases, and 7 bases lay outside the gene matches. CDR1 and CDR2 (germline): MNHEY, SVGEGT. The CDR3 is CASSYRTGGLDIQYF. Here the CDR3 DNA reads TGTGCCAGCAGTTACAGAACAGGGGGCTTAGACATTCAGTACTTC.

The chain has TRBV14 and TRBJ1-5, with D possibly matching TRBD1 (6 bases). Germline loops: CDR1 SGHDN, CDR2 FVKESK. The CDR3 runs to 12 residues. Trimming took 3 bases from V and 11 from J, leaving 11 bases between them. CDR3 coding DNA: TGTGCCAGCAGCCAGACAGGCACGGCCCAGCATTTT. Its translation: CASSQTGTAQHF.

The V and J genes are TRBV6-5 and TRBJ1-2, with a possible D match to TRBD1 (6 bases). The V end lost 6 bases, the J end lost 3 bases, and 14 bases lay between the germline ends. Germline CDR1 reads MNHEY; CDR2 reads SVGAGI. The CDR3 runs to 14 residues. The CDR3 DNA sequence: TGTGCCAGCAGCACAACCCGGACAGACTATGGCTACACCTTC. Translated, it gives CASSTTRTDYGYTF.

This clone showed up just a few times. This chain links TRBV7-2 with TRBJ2-7, with 8 bases fitting TRBD2. This CDR3 has 13 residues. The trim removed 3 bases at V and 7 bases at J, leaving 5 bases unmatched. Germline V lookup: CDR1 SGHTA, CDR2 FQGNSA. The CDR3 sequence: CASSLRGLGEQYF. The CDR3 DNA is TGTGCCAGCAGCTTGAGGGGACTAGGGGAGCAGTACTTC.

A few counts support this clone. The CDR3 sequence: CASSETGNGNTIYF. CDR3 DNA sequence: TGTGCCAGCAGTGAAACAGGGAATGGAAACACCATATATTTT. This rearrangement joins TRBV6-1 to TRBJ1-3; a possible D gene is TRBD1 (6 bases). V was shortened by 2 bases and J by 3 bases, with 8 bases between the two germline ends. CDR1 and CDR2 (germline): MNHNS, SASEGT. The CDR3 totals 14 residues.

The gene calls are TRBV20-1 and TRBJ1-4, with D unclear. Trimming stripped 0 bases from V and 6 bases from J, with 2 bases between. Germline lookup yields CDR1 DFQATT and CDR2 SNEGSKA (reference sequence). The CDR3 length is 11 residues. CDR3 DNA sequence: TGCAGTGCTAGAGATCATGAAAAACTGTTTTTT. This gives the protein CSARDHEKLFF.

The genes are TRBV30 and TRBJ2-7; 7 bases are a match to TRBD1. The V segment lost 4 bases and the J segment 4 bases; nucleotides outside the gene matches: 7. This CDR3 contains 13 residues. Germline CDR1 reads GTSNPN; CDR2 reads SVGIG (reference sequence). This chain's CDR3 is CAWTTGVSYEQYF. The CDR3 DNA reads TGTGCCTGGACAACAGGGGTTTCATACGAGCAGTACTTC.

This rearrangement joins TRBV6-5 to TRBJ2-7; D is unresolved. The CDR3 contains 13 residues. The germline V gene has CDR1 MNHEY and CDR2 SVGAGI. Trimming stripped 6 bases from V and 5 bases from J, with 14 bases between. Written as DNA, the CDR3 is TGTGCCAGCAGGTATCCTCCCCGCGACGAGCAGTACTTC. This gives the protein CASRYPPRDEQYF.

V usage is TRBV15 and J usage is TRBJ2-2; D is perhaps TRBD2 (6 bases). Per the germline V gene, CDR1 is LNHNV and CDR2 is YYDKDF (reference sequence). The CDR3 contains 15 residues. Trimming left V 5 bases short and J 4 bases short, with 14 bases between. CDR3 sequence reads: CATSSLASITGELFF. Here the CDR3 DNA reads TGTGCCACCAGCTCACTAGCTTCCATCACCGGGGAGCTGTTTTTT.

The CDR3 protein is CASSQGGGAGETQYF. The CDR3 nucleotides are TGCGCCAGCAGCCAAGGAGGCGGGGCCGGGGAGACCCAGTACTTC. This chain uses TRBV4-3 with TRBJ2-5; D is possibly TRBD2 (6 bases). V lost 1 base and J lost 5, with 14 bases in between. Germline CDR1 and CDR2: LGHNA and YSLEER. The CDR3 totals 15 residues.

This clone was picked up one time. V and J are TRBV6-5 and TRBJ2-2, with D tentatively TRBD1 (6 bases). This CDR3 region has 15 residues. Trimming stripped 6 bases from V and 5 bases from J, with 16 bases between. From germline, CDR1 is MNHEY and CDR2 SVGAGI. In nucleotides, the CDR3 is TGTGCCAGCAGAGCACAGGGTCTCTCAACCGGGGAGCTGTTTTTT. Translation: CASRAQGLSTGELFF.

The chain combines TRBV28 with TRBJ1-5, with D uncertain. There are 15 residues in the CDR3. With 3 bases removed from V and 0 bases from J, the gap between germline ends came to 9 bases. Germline V gene sequence: CDR1 MDHEN, CDR2 SYDVKM. CDR3 bases: TGTGCCAGCAGTTTCGAAGGAAATAGCAATCAGCCCCAGCATTTT. Its translation is CASSFEGNSNQPQHF.

This sequence joins TRBV6-5 and TRBJ1-3; D is ambiguous. Looked up from germline, CDR1 is MNHEY and CDR2 is SVGAGI. V was shortened by 6 bases and J by 4 bases, with 7 bases between the two germline ends. This CDR3 spans 12 amino acids. CDR3 nucleotides: TGTGCCAGCAGCCAAACCGGAAACACCATATATTTT. Its translation: CASSQTGNTIYF.

The chain links TRBV11-1 to TRBJ2-3; 8 positions match TRBD1. Trimming cost V 5 bases and J 10 bases; bases outside gene matches: 17. The CDR3 loop spans 16 amino acids. Per the germline V gene, CDR1 is SGHAT and CDR2 is FQDESV (reference sequence). The CDR3 nucleotides are TGTGCCAGCAGCCCAGGACAGGGCCGGAATAAACGTCCGCAGTATTTT. Protein product: CASSPGQGRNKRPQYF.

The chain couples TRBV10-3 to TRBJ1-5, with no clear D. Per the germline V gene, CDR1 is ENHRY and CDR2 is SYGVKD. CDR3 size: 14 residues. V lost 0 bases to trimming and J lost 5 bases, with 8 bases between them. The CDR3 DNA follows: TGTGCCATCAGTGAGTCTTTGGTGGATCAGCCCCAGCATTTT. Its protein product is CAISESLVDQPQHF.

The chain recombines TRBV12-3 or TRBV12-4 with TRBJ1-3, with TRBD1 matching over 9 bases. V shed 5 bases and J 7 bases; nucleotides not matched to a gene: 3. This CDR3 comprises 13 residues. The CDR3 region has the DNA TGTGCCAGCAGTCGGACAGGGGTTAACACCATATATTTT. Its translation is CASSRTGVNTIYF.

V and J are TRBV18 and TRBJ1-1; 10 bases map to TRBD1. Germline V lookup: CDR1 KGHSH, CDR2 LQKENI. The V segment lost 4 bases and the J segment 5 bases; nucleotides outside the gene matches: 7. This CDR3 spans 15 amino acids. The CDR3 region has the DNA TGTGCCAGCTCACAGGACAGGGGGGGGAAAACTGAAGCTTTCTTT. It codes for CASSQDRGGKTEAFF.

This sequence joins TRBV3-1 (or the pseudogene TRBV3-2) and TRBJ2-4; possibly TRBD2 for D (7 bases). The germline CDR1 and CDR2 sequences are LGHDT and YNNKEL (reference sequence). The CDR3 totals 15 residues. The ends were cut back, 4 bases at V and 8 bases at J, with 18 bases in the middle. Here the CDR3 DNA reads TGTGCCAGCAGCCCGAGGGGGGGGCTGAGGGACATTCAGTACTTC. The encoded protein is CASSPRGGLRDIQYF.

The chain is built from TRBV15 and TRBJ1-5; TRBD1 matches at 7 bases. Per germline, CDR1 LNHNV and CDR2 YYDKDF (reference sequence). With V trimmed by 4 bases and J by 2 bases, 8 bases remained unmatched. The CDR3 is made up of 16 amino acids. The CDR3 DNA reads TGTGCCACCAGCACCGACAGGGTTGATCGCAATCAGCCCCAGCATTTT. Translated: CATSTDRVDRNQPQHF.

This rearrangement joins TRBV12-3 or TRBV12-4 to TRBJ2-7; D unresolved. V was shortened by 8 bases and J by 0 bases, with 5 bases between the two germline ends. The CDR3 runs to 11 residues. CDR3 sequence reads: CASGNSYEQYF. CDR3 DNA sequence: TGTGCCAGCGGTAACTCCTACGAGCAGTACTTC.

The chain couples TRBV27 to TRBJ1-1; D is uncertain. V lost 5 bases and J 4 bases, leaving 11 bases between the germline ends. CDR1 MNHEY and CDR2 SMNVEV come from the germline V gene (reference sequence). This CDR3 has 13 amino acids. In nucleotides, the CDR3 is TGTGCCAGCAGTCGGACGGGCGGCACTGAAGCTTTCTTT. Translating it yields CASSRTGGTEAFF.

This chain joins TRBV9 and TRBJ2-3, with TRBD2 matching over 13 bases. CDR3 length: 16 residues. Germline V lookup: CDR1 SGDLS, CDR2 YYNGEE. With V trimmed by 4 bases and J by 6 bases, 8 bases remained unmatched. Written as DNA, the CDR3 is TGTGCCAGCAGCCCTAGACTAGCGGGGGGTGAGGATACGCAGTATTTT. Protein sequence: CASSPRLAGGEDTQYF. Full variable domain (remainder filled in from reference TRBV9 and TRBJ2-3): DSGVTQTPKHLITATGQRVTLRCSPRSGDLSVYWYQQSLDQGLQFLIQYYNGEERAKGNILERFSAQQFPDLHSELNLSSLELGDSALYFCASSPRLAGGEDTQYFGPGTRLTVL.

The gene calls are TRBV5-6 and TRBJ2-5; D ambiguous. V shed 4 bases and J shed 1 base, with 8 bases lying between them. Looked up from germline, CDR1 is SGHDT and CDR2 is YYEEEE. The CDR3 spans 13 residues. DNA of the CDR3: TGTGCCAGCAGCCAAGCTTTCCAAGAGACCCAGTACTTC. This sequence encodes CASSQAFQETQYF.

CDR3 loop: CASSVRAGRSTDTQYF. CDR3 DNA: TGTGCCAGCAGTGTTAGGGCGGGTCGGAGCACAGATACGCAGTATTTT. The genes are TRBV2 and TRBJ2-3, with D possibly TRBD2 on 5 matching bases. V was shortened by 4 bases and J by 0 bases, with 14 bases between the two germline ends. This CDR3 is 16 amino acids long. Germline V gene data show CDR1 as SNHLY and CDR2 as FYNNEI.

V and J are TRBV13 and TRBJ2-5; 8 bases are a match to TRBD1. V trimming: 5 bases; J trimming: 0 bases; junction bases outside the gene matches: 2. This CDR3 is built from 14 residues. Germline V gene sequence: CDR1 PRHDT, CDR2 FYEKMQ (reference sequence). CDR3 in DNA: TGTGCCAGCAGCCAGGGGGCCAACCAAGAGACCCAGTACTTC. It specifies CASSQGANQETQYF.

The chain recombines TRBV7-2 with TRBJ1-3, with 12 bases that match TRBD1. Germline assignment: CDR1 SGHTA and CDR2 FQGNSA. V was pared by 6 bases and J by 3 bases, with 3 bases of the junction left unmatched. The CDR3 totals 15 residues. The CDR3 loop is CASRGQGASGNTIYF. For the CDR3, the DNA is TGTGCCAGCAGGGGACAGGGGGCGAGTGGAAACACCATATATTTT.

This clone was observed a single time. Here the CDR3 DNA reads TGTGCCAGCAGTGATAGCGGGATAGCCAAAAACATTCAGTACTTC. Translation: CASSDSGIAKNIQYF. The chain links TRBV25-1 to TRBJ2-4; TRBD2 matches 8 bases. CDR3 size: 15 residues. The trim removed 3 bases at V and 0 bases at J, leaving 1 base unmatched. Per the germline V gene, CDR1 is MGHDK and CDR2 is SYGVNS.

The chain joins TRBV5-1 to TRBJ1-5; tentative D call: TRBD1 (6 bases). Trimming left V 4 bases short and J 0 bases short, with 14 bases between. Germline CDR1 reads SGHRS; CDR2 reads YFSETQ. This CDR3 has 16 residues. The chain's CDR3 is CASSLTGSYSNQPQHF. In DNA, the CDR3 is TGCGCCAGCAGCCTTACAGGGTCTTATAGCAATCAGCCCCAGCATTTT.

The gene calls are TRBV20-1 and TRBJ1-4; D unresolved. V dropped 0 bases and J dropped 10 bases, with 6 bases sitting between them. There are 11 residues in the CDR3. Germline V gives CDR1 DFQATT, CDR2 SNEGSKA (reference sequence). This chain's CDR3 is CSARDNRKLFF. DNA of the CDR3: TGCAGTGCTAGAGATAACCGAAAACTGTTTTTT.